This entry concerns a single T cell receptor (beta chain). Germline values: CDR1 DFQATT, CDR2 SNEGSKA (reference sequence). With 5 bases removed from V and 7 bases from J, the gap between germline ends came to 9 bases. CDR3 length equals 12 residues. This sample is drawn from a study of CD8 T cells in Susac syndrome. About 0.45 to 1 ug RNA was reverse transcribed with random hexamers. The amplification used immunoSEQ multiplex PCR on TCR beta CDR3; it spanned 54 Vbeta and 13 Jbeta. One entry per CDR3 protein results from TCRdb running MiXCR on the immunoSEQ multiplex PCR reads. The sample yields 140,000 or so distinct CDR3 sequences, approximately 93% seen once. From blood CD8+ and CD4+ T cells, the TCR beta chain was sequenced. It was negative isolation that provided the CD8+ and CD4+ T cells, whereas TEMRA cells were enriched by FACS.

The clonotype was recovered from a human donor in good health. The specimen sequenced was CD4+ T cells from PBMCs. The V and J genes are TRBV20-1 and TRBJ1-6; D is possibly TRBD1 (6 bases). The CDR3 DNA reads TGCAGTGCTCGAACAGGGAATTCACCCCTCCACTTT. As protein: CSARTGNSPLHF.